A selection of T cell receptor beta chains follows, all from one sample in a study of blood T cells in healthy people across ages. Each CDR3 protein gets one entry after TCRdb re-called the 5' RACE reads with MiXCR. The sample carries some 890,000 distinct CDR3 sequences, almost 30% recorded once. The data also belong to a second study, concerning T cells of mothers and their children.

What was sequenced was blood. The receptors stem from a woman aged 35 to 49 in good health. CDR3s include the opening cysteine and the closing phenylalanine or tryptophan. D genes are given only for firm matches. Where a row states a size, it is once, few, many or the class of an expanded clone; other rows omit it.

J,size,D,V,CDR3,DNA
TRBJ1-2,.,TRBD1,TRBV7-3,CASSLNRQGGRYTF,TGTGCCAGCAGCTTAAATCGACAGGGGGGACGTTACACCTTC
TRBJ1-2,few,.,TRBV28,CASMGTPNYGYTF,TGTGCCAGCATGGGGACGCCTAACTATGGCTACACCTTC
TRBJ2-4,.,.,TRBV5-1,CASSPGGGGKNIQYF,TGCGCCAGCAGCCCAGGGGGGGGCGGCAAAAACATTCAGTACTTC
TRBJ1-5,.,.,TRBV7-2,CASSLVPGDGWQPQHF,TGTGCCAGCAGCTTAGTCCCTGGGGATGGTTGGCAGCCCCAGCATTTT
TRBJ2-5,.,.,TRBV5-8,CASSRINGGEETQYF,TGTGCCAGCAGCCGCATTAACGGGGGCGAAGAGACCCAGTACTTC
TRBJ2-7,few,.,TRBV7-3,CASSLTPGAAYEQYF,TGTGCCAGCAGCTTAACCCCGGGAGCGGCCTACGAGCAGTACTTC
TRBJ2-1,few,.,TRBV5-1,CASPRAYNEQFF,TGCGCCAGCCCGAGGGCATACAATGAGCAGTTCTTC
TRBJ1-1,.,.,TRBV11-1,CASSQRWNTEAFF,TGTGCCAGCAGCCAGCGGTGGAACACTGAAGCTTTCTTT
TRBJ2-3,few,TRBD1,TRBV4-3,CASSQGAGGADTQYF,TGCGCCAGCAGCCAGGGGGCAGGGGGTGCAGATACGCAGTATTTT
TRBJ2-3,.,.,TRBV9,CVSSVGRAAYTDTQYF,TGTGTCAGCAGCGTAGGCCGAGCGGCCTACACAGATACGCAGTATTTT
TRBJ1-2,.,.,TRBV3-1,CANSHPGAEATYGYTF,TGTGCCAACAGCCACCCAGGGGCAGAGGCAACCTATGGCTACACCTTC
TRBJ2-7,.,.,TRBV28,CASRSQGKYEQYF,TGTGCCAGCAGGTCTCAAGGGAAGTACGAGCAGTACTTC
TRBJ1-2,.,.,TRBV5-1,CASSLDVANYGYAF,TGCGCCAGCAGCTTGGATGTGGCTAACTATGGCTACGCCTTC
TRBJ2-1,many,.,TRBV12-5,CASGLSWDVSSYNEQFF,TGTGCTAGTGGTTTGTCTTGGGACGTCAGCTCCTACAATGAGCAGTTCTTC